The T cell receptor beta chain under discussion was sequenced for a study of blood T cell repertoires in COVID-19. Overall study: The cDNA or gDNA used as material had been derived from T cells, B-cell-depleted T cells, or PBMCs.

Per the germline V gene, CDR1 is ENHRY and CDR2 is SYGVKD. Deletions cut 6 bases from V and 4 bases from J, with 8 bases between. The CDR3 is 12 residues long. Membership in each cohort depended on participant-reported clinical history. In the 2 weeks before study entry, exposed participants met a COVID-19 case, which was PCR-confirmed or clinician-diagnosed. Here immunoSEQ multiplex PCR was the method, and the copy in TCRdb shows in-frame clones only, minus some. The data contain about 280,000 clones, around 93% of them seen just once; the ten biggest clones take up around 2.8%. This clone has a handful of counts.

The source is a middle-aged man who had been exposed to COVID-19. Sequencing was performed on PBMCs or T cells enriched from blood (not recorded which). V usage is TRBV10-3 and J usage is TRBJ2-3; maybe TRBD2 (6 bases). CDR3 nucleotide sequence: TGTGCCATCAGGTCTAGCGCAGATACGCAGTATTTT. It encodes CAIRSSADTQYF.